The clone carrying this T cell receptor beta chain was seen repeatedly, ten times or more. The antigen is undetermined. Germline V gene sequence: CDR1 MNHNS, CDR2 SASEGT. The CDR3 covers 15 residues. Trimming pared 3 bases from V and 6 bases from J, leaving 17 bases between. This record comes from a study of PD-1 blockade in classical Hodgkin lymphoma. Across the whole study: Nivolumab 3 mg/kg was given intravenously every 2 weeks. Study-level results: It was among complete responders that baseline diversity resembled that of newly diagnosed patients.

Sequencing used immunoSEQ multiplex PCR; TCRdb keeps in-frame clones, though not all of them. The sample records approximately 46,000 clones, around 70% being singletons. All patients experienced relapse after autologous stem cell transplantation, and brentuximab vedotin exposure was variable. The chain carries TRBV6-1 and TRBJ1-1; TRBD1 is a possible D gene (5 bases). The material sequenced was peripheral blood mononuclear cells (PBMCs), taken at baseline. This clonotype was sampled from a human donor with classical Hodgkin lymphoma. The CDR3 sequence is CASSDADRGYPEAFF. The CDR3 nucleotides read TGTGCCAGCAGTGACGCTGACAGAGGGTACCCTGAAGCTTTCTTT.